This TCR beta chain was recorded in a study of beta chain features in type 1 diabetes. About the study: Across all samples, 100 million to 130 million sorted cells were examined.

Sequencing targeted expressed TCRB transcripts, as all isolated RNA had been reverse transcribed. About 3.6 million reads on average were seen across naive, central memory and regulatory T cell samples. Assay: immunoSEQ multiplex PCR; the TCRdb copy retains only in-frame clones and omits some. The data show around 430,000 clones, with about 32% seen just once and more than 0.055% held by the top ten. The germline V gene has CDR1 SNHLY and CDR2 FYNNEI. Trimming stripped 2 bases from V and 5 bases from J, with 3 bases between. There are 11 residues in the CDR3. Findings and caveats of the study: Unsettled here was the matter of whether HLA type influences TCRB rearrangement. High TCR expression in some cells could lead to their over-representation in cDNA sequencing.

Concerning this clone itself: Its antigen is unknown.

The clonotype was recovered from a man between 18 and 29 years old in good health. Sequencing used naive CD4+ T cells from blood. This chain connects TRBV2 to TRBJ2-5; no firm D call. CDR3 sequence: CASSESETQYF. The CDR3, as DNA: TGTGCCAGCAGTGAATCGGAGACCCAGTACTTC.